The present entry profiles one T cell receptor beta chain with its context. Libraries were prepared by immunoSEQ multiplex PCR; TCRdb keeps only in-frame clonotypes and omits some of them. The sample gives about 9,300 clones, 91% of which show up once; around 4.2% is in the top ten. The sample belongs to a study of blood T cell repertoires in COVID-19. V was shortened by 1 base and J by 4 bases, with 14 bases between the two germline ends. The CDR3 runs 15 residues. Germline assignment: CDR1 SGHDN and CDR2 FVKESK. The sequenced material came from peripheral blood. The chain has TRBV14 and TRBJ2-7, with a weak D call TRBD2 (5 bases). The TCR was taken from a woman aged 50 to 65 with active COVID-19. DNA of the CDR3: TGTGCCAGCAGCCAAGGGGCGCGGGCATTTTACGAGCAGTACTTC. As protein: CASSQGARAFYEQYF.